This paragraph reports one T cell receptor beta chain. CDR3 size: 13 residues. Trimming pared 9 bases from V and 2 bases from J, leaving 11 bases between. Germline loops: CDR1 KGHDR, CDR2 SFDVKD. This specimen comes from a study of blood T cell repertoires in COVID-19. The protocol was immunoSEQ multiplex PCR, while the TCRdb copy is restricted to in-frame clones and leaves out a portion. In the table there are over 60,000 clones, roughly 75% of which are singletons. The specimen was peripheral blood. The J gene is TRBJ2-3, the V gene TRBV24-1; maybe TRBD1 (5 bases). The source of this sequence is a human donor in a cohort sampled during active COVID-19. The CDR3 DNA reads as TGTGCCACCCTGGGGCCTTTCACAGATACGCAGTATTTT. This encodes CATLGPFTDTQYF.